The sequence of this T cell receptor beta chain was determined in a study of blood T cell repertoires in COVID-19. Assay: immunoSEQ multiplex PCR; the TCRdb copy retains only in-frame clones and omits some. The repertoire holds some 200,000 clones, with 70% to 90% as singletons. Germline CDR1 is LGHDT and CDR2 is YNNKEL (reference sequence). This CDR3 region has 17 residues. J lost 3 bases, V lost 2 bases, and 11 bases had no gene match. Seattle patients were enrolled during active infection and followed longitudinally. Sequenced sample: peripheral blood. The chain carries TRBV3-1 (or the pseudogene TRBV3-2) and TRBJ2-3, with 7 bases identical to TRBD2. The receptor comes from a woman aged 60-75 years with COVID-19, enrolled during active disease. The CDR3 here is CASSQPARVGGTDTQYF. The CDR3 DNA follows: TGTGCCAGCAGCCAACCCGCTAGGGTGGGGGGGACAGATACGCAGTATTTT.